This T cell receptor (beta chain) was found in a study of blood T cell repertoires in COVID-19 (dated by TCRdb to 2018 to 2021). With respect to the entire study: Samples covering the acute and convalescent phases of COVID-19 were provided by collaborators in the United States, Italy and Spain. A freely available public database, intended as a resource for researchers studying the immune response to SARS-CoV-2, is where the repertoires were released. Where available, HLA class I and class II types were taken from metadata supplied by the sample provider and were not determined by assay-based typing. The prospective study material was composed of cDNA or gDNA derived from T cells, B-cell-depleted T cells, or PBMCs. Samples were obtained from the ongoing ImmuneRACE study (first 160 participants) and from 950 to 1,500 subjects provided by 6 global collaborators. A de-identified subject ID, COVID-19 status, age in years and sex were almost always included in the sample metadata. The dataset comprised deeply sampled blood TCRbeta repertoires from subjects exposed to, actively infected with, or recovered from COVID-19. Findings and caveats that apply to the study as a whole: Clinical and demographic metadata were provided uncurated, with the amount varying by source and participant.

This clone was counted between two and nine times. There is no known antigen for this receptor. There are no base qualities to consult, and no much larger clone falls within one base. Participants in the prospective study were enrolled through a virtual design, were aged 18 to 89 years, and lived in approximately 25 United States geographic areas. To assign participants to cohorts, the prospective study relied on clinical history that participants themselves reported in a screening survey and a study questionnaire. For ImmuneRACE Cohort 3, a participant was defined as recovered based on two consecutive negative NP/OP PCR tests, clearance by a healthcare professional, or resolution of symptoms. Mobile phlebotomists in the prospective study collected whole blood, serum and a nasopharyngeal or oropharyngeal swab from every participant. Prospective study participants could optionally give additional blood draws and questionnaires over an approximately 2-month period. Before DNA extraction, prospective study blood samples were shipped either frozen or at room temperature.

TCRbeta CDR3 regions were amplified from genomic DNA by means of the immunoSEQ Assay, a bias-controlled multiplex PCR. Per the source publication's procedure: Nucleated cell counts per sample were estimated from amplification of reference gene primers within the assay. To quantify the absolute abundance of each unique TCRbeta CDR3 rearrangement, sequence reads were collapsed and filtered. For each sample, productive Simpson clonality was calculated by taking the square root of Simpson's diversity index across productive rearrangements. TCRdb took this table from immuneACCESS and kept in-frame rearrangements with V and J called. Such tables lack part of the clones; where checked against another copy, unresolved V genes explain under half of the gap, and the rest is unexplained. D and trimming come from the DNA, and the V and J calls and clone size come from that table. The sample profile shows under 300,000 clones; 88% of them were found once. Clones ranked in the top ten supply 3% of the sample.

What was sequenced was PBMCs or T cells enriched from blood (not recorded which). The clonotype comes from a woman between 50 and 59 years old who had recovered from COVID-19.

The DNA reads TGTGCCAGTAGTACCGGACTGCGAACCTATGGAAACACCATATATTTT. It codes for CASSTGLRTYGNTIYF. The sequence links TRBV19 to TRBJ1-3, with the D segment identity uncertain. Its CDR3 holds 16 amino acids, cysteine through phenylalanine. The read is trimmed to its CDR3 DNA, 48 bases read in frame from base 1. The germline V gene (reference sequence) specifies LNHDA as CDR1 and SQIVND as CDR2. Trimming removed 4 bases from V and 3 bases from J, leaving 16 bases between the germline ends.